This T cell receptor (beta chain) was identified in a study of identical twins. Whole-study findings and limits: The models systematically underestimated how much out-of-frame TCR alpha was shared in monozygotic twins.

Turning to this clonotype: What it binds is unknown.

The CDR3 has 13 residues. The V end was cut by 4 bases, the J end by 4 bases, with 10 bases between. Germline V gives CDR1 SEHNR, CDR2 FQNEAQ (reference sequence). TCRdb reprocessed the 5' RACE reads via MiXCR and lists one record per CDR3 protein. The sample includes about 730,000 distinct CDR3 sequences, less than 25% seen only once; the top ten take around 4.5%. The sample was also reused in another study, on T cells expressing NK-cell markers. From that study: Sorting was limited to alpha-beta TCR-expressing T cells with an anti-gamma-delta TCR antibody in several experiments.

Sequencing was done on a sample of PBMCs. The V and J genes are TRBV7-9 and TRBJ1-2; D might be TRBD1 (5 bases). This clonotype was sampled from a woman aged 18-35 years in good health. The CDR3 DNA is TGTGCCAGCAGCTCCGGGGCAGTCTATGGCTACACCTTC. It is translated as CASSSGAVYGYTF.